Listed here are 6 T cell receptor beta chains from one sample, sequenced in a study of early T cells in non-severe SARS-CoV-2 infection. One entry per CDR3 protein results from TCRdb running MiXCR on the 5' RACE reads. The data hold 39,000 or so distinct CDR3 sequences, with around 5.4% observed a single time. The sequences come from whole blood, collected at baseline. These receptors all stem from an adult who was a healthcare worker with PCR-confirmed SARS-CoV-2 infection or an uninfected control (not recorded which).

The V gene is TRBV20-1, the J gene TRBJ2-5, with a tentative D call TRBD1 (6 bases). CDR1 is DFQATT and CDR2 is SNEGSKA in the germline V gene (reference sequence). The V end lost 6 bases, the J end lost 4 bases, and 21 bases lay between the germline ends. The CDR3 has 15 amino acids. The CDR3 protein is CSAPTGSSGRETQYF. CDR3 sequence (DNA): TGCAGTGCACCGACAGGTTCAAGTGGACGAGAGACCCAGTACTTC.

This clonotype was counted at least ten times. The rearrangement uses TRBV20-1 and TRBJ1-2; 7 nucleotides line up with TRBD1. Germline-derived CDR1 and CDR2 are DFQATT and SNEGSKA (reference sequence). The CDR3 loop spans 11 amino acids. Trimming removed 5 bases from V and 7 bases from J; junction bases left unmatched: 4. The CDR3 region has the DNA TGCAGTGCTGGGGACAGTGGTGGCTACACCTTC. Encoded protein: CSAGDSGGYTF.

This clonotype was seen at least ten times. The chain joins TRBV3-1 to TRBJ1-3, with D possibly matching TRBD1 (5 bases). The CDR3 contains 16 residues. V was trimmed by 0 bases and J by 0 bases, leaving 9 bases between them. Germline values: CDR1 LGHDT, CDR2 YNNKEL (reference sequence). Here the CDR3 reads CASSQDRGVSGNTIYF. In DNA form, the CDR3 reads TGTGCCAGCAGCCAAGATCGGGGGGTCTCTGGAAACACCATATATTTT.

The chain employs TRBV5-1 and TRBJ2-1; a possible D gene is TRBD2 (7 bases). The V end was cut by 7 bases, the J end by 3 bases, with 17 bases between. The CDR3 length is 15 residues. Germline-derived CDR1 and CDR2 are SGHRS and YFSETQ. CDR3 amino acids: CASSTGGGNYNEQFF. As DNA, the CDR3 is TGCGCCAGCTCGACGGGCGGGGGCAACTACAATGAGCAGTTCTTC.

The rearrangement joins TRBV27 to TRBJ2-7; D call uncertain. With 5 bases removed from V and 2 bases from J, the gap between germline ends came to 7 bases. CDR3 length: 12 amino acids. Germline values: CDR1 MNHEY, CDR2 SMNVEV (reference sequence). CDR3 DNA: TGTGCCAGCAGTCACGGACCCTACGAGCAGTACTTC. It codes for CASSHGPYEQYF.

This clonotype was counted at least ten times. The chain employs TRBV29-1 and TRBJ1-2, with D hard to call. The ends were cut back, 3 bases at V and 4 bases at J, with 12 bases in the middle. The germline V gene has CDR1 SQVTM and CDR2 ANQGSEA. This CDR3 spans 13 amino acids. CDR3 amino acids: CSVEPKSSYGYTF. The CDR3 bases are TGCAGCGTTGAGCCGAAGAGCTCCTATGGCTACACCTTC.